Included here is one T cell receptor (beta chain) sequence, with context. Its antigen is not identified. The sample originates from a study of radiation and T cells in renal cell carcinoma. Study-wide results and caveats: From baseline, blood top tumor clonotypes peaked at 2 weeks post-radiation.

The time point: baseline pretreatment blood. Indicated treatment: 15 Gy SBRT to primary tumor, nephrectomy 4 weeks later. After SBRT, blood was collected at 2 and 4 weeks, plus baseline. The protocol was immunoSEQ multiplex PCR, while the TCRdb copy is restricted to in-frame clones and leaves out a portion. The sample consists of approximately 150,000 clones, 88% of them appearing once. This sequence originates from a woman aged 70-85 years with renal cell carcinoma. The sample in question was blood, obtained from a patient whose treatment included radiotherapy and nephrectomy.

The chain's CDR3 is CSVDARQEDYTF. The CDR3 bases are TGCAGCGTTGACGCCCGGCAAGAGGACTACACCTTC. This chain connects TRBV29-1 to TRBJ1-2; D is ambiguous. Per the germline V gene, CDR1 is SQVTM and CDR2 is ANQGSEA. The CDR3 loop spans 12 amino acids. Deletions cut 3 bases from V and 10 bases from J, with 15 bases between.